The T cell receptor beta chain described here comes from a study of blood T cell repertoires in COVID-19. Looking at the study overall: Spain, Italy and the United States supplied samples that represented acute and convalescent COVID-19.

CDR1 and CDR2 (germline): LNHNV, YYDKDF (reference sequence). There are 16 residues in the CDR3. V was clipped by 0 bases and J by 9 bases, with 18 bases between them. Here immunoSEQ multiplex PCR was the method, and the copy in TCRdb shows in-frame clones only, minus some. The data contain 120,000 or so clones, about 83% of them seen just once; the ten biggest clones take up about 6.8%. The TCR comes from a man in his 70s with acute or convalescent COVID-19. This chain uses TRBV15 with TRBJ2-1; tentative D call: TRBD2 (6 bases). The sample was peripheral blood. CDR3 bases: TGTGCCACCAGCAGAGAGTACAGCGCGATGGGGGGTGAGCAGTTCTTC. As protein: CATSREYSAMGGEQFF.